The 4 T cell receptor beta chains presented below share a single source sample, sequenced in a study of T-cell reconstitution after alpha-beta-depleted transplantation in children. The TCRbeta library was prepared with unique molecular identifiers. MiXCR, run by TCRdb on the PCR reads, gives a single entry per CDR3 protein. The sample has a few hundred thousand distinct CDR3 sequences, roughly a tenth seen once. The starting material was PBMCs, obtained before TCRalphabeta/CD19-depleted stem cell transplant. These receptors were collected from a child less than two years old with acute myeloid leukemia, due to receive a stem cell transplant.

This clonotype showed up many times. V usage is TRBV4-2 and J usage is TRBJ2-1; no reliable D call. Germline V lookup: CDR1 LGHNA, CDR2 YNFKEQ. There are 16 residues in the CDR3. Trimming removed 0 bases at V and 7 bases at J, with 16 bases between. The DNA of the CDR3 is TGTGCCAGCAGCCAAGAAGCCAGCTTCCTTACAAATGAGCAGTTCTTC. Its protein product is CASSQEASFLTNEQFF.

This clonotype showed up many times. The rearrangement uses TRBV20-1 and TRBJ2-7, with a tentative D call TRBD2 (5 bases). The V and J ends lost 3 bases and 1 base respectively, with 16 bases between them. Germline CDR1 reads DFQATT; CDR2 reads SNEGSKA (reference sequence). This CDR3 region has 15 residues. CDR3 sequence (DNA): TGCAGTGCTAGTGAGACAACCCGGGGATCCTACGAGCAGTACTTC. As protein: CSASETTRGSYEQYF.

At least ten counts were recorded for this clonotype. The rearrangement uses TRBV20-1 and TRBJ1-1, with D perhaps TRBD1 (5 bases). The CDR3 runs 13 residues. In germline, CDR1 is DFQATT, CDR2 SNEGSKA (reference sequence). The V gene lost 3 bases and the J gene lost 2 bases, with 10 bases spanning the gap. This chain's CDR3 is CSASSGGNTEAFF. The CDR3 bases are TGCAGTGCTAGTTCGGGGGGAAACACTGAAGCTTTCTTT.

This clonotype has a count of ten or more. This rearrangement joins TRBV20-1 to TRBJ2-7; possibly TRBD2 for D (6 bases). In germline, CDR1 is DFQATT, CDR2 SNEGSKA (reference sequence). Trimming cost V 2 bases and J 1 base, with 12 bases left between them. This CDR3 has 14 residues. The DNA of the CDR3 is TGCAGTGCTAGACAGGGCCGGGGGTCCTACGAGCAGTACTTC. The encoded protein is CSARQGRGSYEQYF.